Given below is one T cell receptor (beta chain) in context. The antigen it recognizes is unknown. Base qualities are not provided; no much larger clone lies one nucleotide away. Adjacent normal breast tissue was collected roughly 1.8-4.5 cm away from the tumor, rinsed in PBS and stored in prechilled RNAlater. Because normal breast tissue has high lipid content and low cell density, roughly 100-300 mg of normal breast tissue was often needed to obtain enough DNA. The study profiled bulk TCR beta-chain repertoires in matched peripheral blood, tumor and adjacent normal breast tissue taken from approximately 15 patients with early-stage breast cancer. The Qiagen AllPrep DNA/RNA Mini kit was used to extract genomic DNA. This specimen comes from a study of early stage breast cancer tumors (dated by TCRdb to the late 2010s). Context from the whole study: Of the approximately 15 invasive breast tumors, twelve were found to be estrogen receptor-positive, progesterone receptor-positive and HER2-negative. Of the approximately twelve ER+/PR+/HER2- tumors, eight were classified as invasive ductal carcinomas and four as invasive lobular carcinomas. On average, each sample got about 9.6-fold read coverage. A total of around 3 million templates, representing 1,097,674 unique clonotypes, were detected across all samples. Results the study describes overall, beyond this receptor: Tumors showed approximately 2.4-fold higher T cell density and higher clonality than adjacent normal breast tissue. Enriched TCRB sequences shared across patients were found to be mostly commonly generated sequences that were unlikely to play an important role in the tumor microenvironment. Greater similarity was observed between blood and normal breast repertoires than between blood and tumor repertoires, and tumor was distinguished from normal in about 85% of the 16 patients when each tissue was compared with blood. Because the cohort was small, a breakdown by tumor subtype could not be done. Bulk genomic DNA sequencing of unsorted cells missed chain pairing and functional markers such as CD4, CD8 and FOXP3.

Each sample was amplified as two independent genomic DNA replicates: around 0.47 ug for blood and roughly 1.4 ug for tumor or normal breast. TCRB sequencing of genomic DNA was carried out with the ImmunoSeq Intro kit according to the manufacturer's instructions. For absolute quantification, the approximately 30-cycle multiplex PCR included proprietary primers along with spike-in control sequences. Single-end 150-bp reads were used to sequence an 87-bp fragment spanning the CDR3 and the flanking V and J genes. Seven samples, each with two replicates, were multiplexed per lane of an Illumina MiSeq using version 3.0 chemistry. From the authors' description of their analysis: Raw data were processed by the vendor's proprietary pipeline, with both replicates merged into one result per sample. Productive rearrangements sharing the V-gene family, CDR3 amino acid sequence and J-gene segment were defined as clonotypes. Clonality was calculated as 1 minus the normalized Shannon entropy (Pielou evenness) of TCRB abundances. T cell density was estimated as total templates divided by the number of input cells, with the number of input cells inferred from the DNA input amount. Total repertoire diversity and clonality were estimated with Recon using default parameters. A clonotype counted as tumor-enriched if its abundance in tumor exceeded 0.1% and was at least 32-fold higher than its abundance in normal breast. TCRdb's version of the immuneACCESS table is confined to in-frame rearrangements and falls short of the full clone set. An unresolved V gene accounts for under half of the shortfall where checked; the remainder is of unknown origin. V and J calls and clone size follow that table, whereas D and trimming were derived from the DNA. The sample records some 7,800 clones, 60% to 80% of which are singletons. 7.5% to 9.5% of the sample lies in the top ten.

Taken from cysteine to phenylalanine, the CDR3 has 16 residues. This entry keeps only the CDR3 DNA: 48 bases, framed from base 1. The V end gives up 0 bases and the J end 4 bases, leaving 5 bases in the junction not matched to a gene. Taken from the germline V gene, the CDR1 and CDR2 loops are MNHEY and SVGAGI. This clonotype was sampled from a person aged 55 to 75 with breast cancer. The sample comprised normal breast tissue next to the tumor. The chain links TRBV6-5 with TRBJ1-2, and TRBD1 aligns with 10 junction nucleotides. The DNA is as follows: TGTGCCAGCAGTTACTCCCCGGACAGGGGGGGCTATGGCTACACCTTC. Translated, this is CASSYSPDRGGYGYTF.